The clone carrying this TCR beta chain was recorded a few times. Its antigen is as yet unknown. Semi-nested PCR with Nested Universal Primer A followed constant-region reverse priming of full-length variable regions. MiXCR was run by TCRdb on the 5' RACE reads, yielding one entry per CDR3 protein. This table holds about 5,400 distinct CDR3 sequences, 45% to 60% found once. CDR1 and CDR2 from the germline V gene are SEHNR and FQNEAQ (reference sequence). The CDR3 extends over 12 amino acids. V dropped 5 bases and J dropped 4 bases, with 8 bases sitting between them. Study outcomes and limitations: Tumor memory CD4+ T cell TCR gene usage was found to cluster with blood and lymph node memory CD4+ cells and with lymph node naive CD4+ cells. Greatest tumor Treg TCR overlap was with tumor naive CD4+ cells.

The chain recombines TRBV7-9 with TRBJ1-2; D uncertain. The source material was memory CD4+ T cells sorted from blood. Documented subset: memory CD4+ T cells, CD4+CD45RO+CD25-. This receptor was obtained from a female donor with breast cancer. The CDR3 region has the DNA TGTGCCAGCAGCCCCGCCGGCTATGGCTACACCTTC. It translates to CASSPAGYGYTF. Supplemented by reference TRBV7-9 and TRBJ1-2, the full variable domain reads DTGVSQNPRHKITKRGQNVTFRCDPISEHNRLYWYRQTLGQGPEFLTYFQNEAQLEKSRLLSDRFSAERPKGSFSTLEIQRTEQGDSAMYLCASSPAGYGYTFGSGTRLTVV.